A selection of T cell receptor beta chains follows, all from one sample in a study of cytomegalovirus exposure and HLA in healthy donors. The repertoire was sequenced with immunoSEQ multiplex PCR; TCRdb's copy has only in-frame clones and lacks some. Altogether over 100,000 clones are present, about 74% being singletons, with the ten largest covering over 4%. The sequenced sample was PBMCs. These receptors were taken from a man aged 25 to 40 in good health and CMV-seropositive. CDR3s include the opening cysteine and the closing phenylalanine or tryptophan. A D gene is named only where the DNA matches it firmly. Expanded clones get a size class; other rows say once, few or many, or leave the size out.

d_call	clone_size	cdr3_length	j_call	v_call	cdr3_aa	cdr3_nt
.	.	12	TRBJ1-5	TRBV18	CASSLDRQPQHF	TGTGCCAGCTCACTAGACAGGCAGCCCCAGCATTTT
.	few	10	TRBJ2-7	TRBV6-8	CASSQGAKYF	TGTGCCAGCAGTCAGGGTGCTAAGTACTTC
.	.	16	TRBJ1-3	TRBV4-3	CASSQEFGVRGNTIYF	TGCGCCAGCAGCCAAGAGTTCGGTGTGAGGGGAAACACCATATATTTT
.	.	14	TRBJ2-3	TRBV2	CASKTVLSTDTQYF	TGTGCCAGCAAAACAGTCTTAAGCACAGATACGCAGTATTTT
.	.	17	TRBJ2-1	TRBV25-1	CASSDSHRQDPYNEQFF	TGTGCCAGCAGTGATTCCCATAGACAGGACCCTTACAATGAGCAGTTCTTC
TRBD1	.	15	TRBJ1-1	TRBV7-8	CASSLGWTGNTEAFF	TGTGCCAGCAGCTTAGGCTGGACAGGGAACACTGAAGCTTTCTTT
TRBD1	.	16	TRBJ2-3	TRBV19	CASQLTGTGGSDTQYF	TGTGCCAGTCAGCTAACCGGGACAGGGGGATCAGATACGCAGTATTTT
TRBD1	.	16	TRBJ1-4	TRBV5-1	CASSIQTGATNEKLFF	TGCGCCAGCAGCATCCAGACAGGGGCAACTAATGAAAAACTGTTTTTT
.	.	13	TRBJ2-3	TRBV5-4	CASRISGTDTQYF	TGTGCCAGCAGAATCTCCGGCACAGATACGCAGTATTTT
TRBD2	.	15	TRBJ2-3	TRBV7-3	CASSGTSGTKDTQYF	TGTGCCAGCAGCGGGACTAGTGGTACGAAGGATACGCAGTATTTT
TRBD2	.	16	TRBJ2-3	TRBV28	CASSPLAGGFGGTQYF	TGTGCCAGCAGTCCTCTAGCGGGGGGGTTTGGAGGTACGCAGTATTTT
TRBD2	once	13	TRBJ2-5	TRBV7-2	CASSWTRGETQYF	TGTGCCAGCAGCTGGACTAGAGGGGAGACCCAGTACTTC
TRBD1	.	14	TRBJ1-4	TRBV5-1	CASSPGTVNEKLFF	TGCGCCAGCAGTCCCGGGACAGTTAATGAAAAACTGTTTTTT
.	.	14	TRBJ1-1	TRBV28	CASSSTGQSGEAFF	TGTGCCAGCAGTTCTACAGGGCAGTCAGGTGAAGCTTTCTTT
TRBD1	few	15	TRBJ2-6	TRBV6-5	CASGVGGPGANVLTF	TGTGCCAGCGGCGTAGGGGGCCCTGGGGCCAACGTCCTGACTTTC
TRBD1	once	18	TRBJ2-6	TRBV9	CASSVGPTGTAGANVLTF	TGTGCCAGCAGCGTAGGCCCTACCGGGACAGCTGGGGCCAACGTCCTGACTTTC
TRBD1	.	15	TRBJ2-7	TRBV11-2	CASSPIRDSSYEQYF	TGTGCCAGCAGCCCCATCCGGGACAGCTCCTACGAGCAGTACTTC
.	.	14	TRBJ1-1	TRBV6-5	CASTLQGWRTEAFF	TGTGCCAGCACCTTACAGGGTTGGCGGACTGAAGCTTTCTTT
TRBD2	.	19	TRBJ2-7	TRBV10-3	CAISRTLAGAIGSSYEQYF	TGTGCCATCAGTCGTACTCTAGCGGGGGCCATAGGGAGCTCCTACGAGCAGTACTTC
.	.	12	TRBJ2-7	TRBV7-9	CASSQQSYEQYF	TGTGCCAGCAGCCAACAGAGCTACGAGCAGTACTTC
.	few	15	TRBJ2-5	TRBV6-5	CASSPALTRGETQYF	TGTGCCAGCAGCCCTGCCCTTACCCGCGGGGAGACCCAGTACTTC
.	.	15	TRBJ1-2	TRBV5-1	CASSLEGRPLEGYTF	TGCGCCAGCAGCTTGGAGGGGAGGCCCTTGGAAGGCTACACCTTC
TRBD1	.	15	TRBJ2-1	TRBV2	CASRRGGSSYNEQFF	TGTGCCAGCAGACGAGGGGGCTCGTCCTACAATGAGCAGTTCTTC
.	.	13	TRBJ2-3	TRBV29-1	CSVETWTADTQYF	TGCAGCGTTGAAACGTGGACAGCAGATACGCAGTATTTT
.	few	15	TRBJ2-5	TRBV15	CATSRDPGTGETQYF	TGTGCCACCAGCAGAGATCCGGGAACGGGCGAGACCCAGTACTTC
TRBD1	.	17	TRBJ2-2	TRBV7-9	CASSLFWAGGFPGELFF	TGTGCCAGCAGCTTATTCTGGGCAGGGGGCTTTCCCGGGGAGCTGTTTTTT
.	.	13	TRBJ2-2	TRBV7-3	CASRGPNTGELFF	TGTGCCAGCAGGGGGCCAAACACCGGGGAGCTGTTTTTT
TRBD1	.	13	TRBJ1-5	TRBV10-3	CATGTGDDQPQHF	TGTGCCACCGGGACAGGGGACGATCAGCCCCAGCATTTT
.	.	14	TRBJ1-1	TRBV5-1	CASSLRGARTEAFF	TGCGCCAGCAGCTTGCGGGGGGCGCGAACTGAAGCTTTCTTT
.	many	14	TRBJ1-6	TRBV5-5	CASSLQGPNSPLHF	TGTGCCAGCAGTTTACAGGGTCCCAATTCACCCCTCCACTTT
.	once	15	TRBJ2-2	TRBV7-9	CSSSQDSPNTGELFF	TGTTCCAGCAGCCAGGACAGCCCAAACACCGGGGAGCTGTTTTTT
.	.	14	TRBJ2-3	TRBV2	CASTERTRTDTQYF	TGTGCCAGCACCGAGCGGACGCGCACAGATACGCAGTATTTT
TRBD1	.	14	TRBJ2-2	TRBV7-2	CASSRDRNTGELFF	TGTGCCAGCAGCCGGGACAGGAACACCGGGGAGCTGTTTTTT
.	.	14	TRBJ1-2	TRBV5-1	CASSWEGANYGYTF	TGCGCCAGCAGCTGGGAAGGGGCCAACTATGGCTACACCTTC
.	.	14	TRBJ2-2	TRBV5-1	CASSLREAAGELFF	TGCGCCAGCAGCTTGCGCGAGGCCGCGGGGGAGCTGTTTTTT
TRBD1	.	17	TRBJ1-3	TRBV7-2	CASSLVTGTSSGNTIYF	TGTGCCAGCAGCTTAGTGACAGGGACGAGCTCTGGAAACACCATATATTTT
.	few	14	TRBJ1-1	TRBV7-9	CASSLVGGNTEAFF	TGTGCCAGCAGCTTAGTGGGGGGGAACACTGAAGCTTTCTTT
TRBD1	.	16	TRBJ1-4	TRBV27	CASSRQGRGTNEKLFF	TGTGCCAGCAGCCGACAGGGGAGGGGAACTAATGAAAAACTGTTTTTT
.	.	15	TRBJ2-7	TRBV19	CASSGRGRFPYEQYF	TGTGCCAGTAGTGGGAGGGGGAGATTCCCCTACGAGCAGTACTTC
TRBD2	.	17	TRBJ2-3	TRBV5-4	CASSPRTSGDLADTQYF	TGTGCCAGCAGCCCCCGGACTAGCGGGGATCTCGCAGATACGCAGTATTTT
.	.	14	TRBJ2-3	TRBV9	CASSVGGSTDTQYF	TGTGCCAGCAGCGTTGGGGGGAGCACAGATACGCAGTATTTT